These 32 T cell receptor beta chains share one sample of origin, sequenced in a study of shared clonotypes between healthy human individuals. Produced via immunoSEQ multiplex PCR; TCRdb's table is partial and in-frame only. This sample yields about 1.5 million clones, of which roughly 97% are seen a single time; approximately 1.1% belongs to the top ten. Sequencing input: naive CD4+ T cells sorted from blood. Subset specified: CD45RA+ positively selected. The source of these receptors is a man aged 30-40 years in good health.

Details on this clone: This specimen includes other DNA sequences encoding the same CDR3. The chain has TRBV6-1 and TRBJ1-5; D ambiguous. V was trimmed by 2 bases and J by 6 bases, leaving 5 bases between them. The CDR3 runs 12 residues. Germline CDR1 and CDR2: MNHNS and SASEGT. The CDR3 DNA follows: TGTGCCAGCAGTGAAAGGGTTCAGCCCCAGCATTTT. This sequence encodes CASSERVQPQHF.

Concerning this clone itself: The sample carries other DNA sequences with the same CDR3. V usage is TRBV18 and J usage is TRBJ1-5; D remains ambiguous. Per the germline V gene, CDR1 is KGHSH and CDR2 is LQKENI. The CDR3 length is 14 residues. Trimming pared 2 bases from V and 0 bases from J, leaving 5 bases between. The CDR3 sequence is CASSPGHSNQPQHF. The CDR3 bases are TGTGCCAGCTCACCAGGGCATAGCAATCAGCCCCAGCATTTT.

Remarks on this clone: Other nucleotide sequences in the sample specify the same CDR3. CDR3 sequence reads: CASSLVSGVETQYF. The CDR3 DNA sequence: TGCGCCAGCAGCTTGGTTTCCGGGGTGGAGACCCAGTACTTC. The chain employs TRBV5-1 and TRBJ2-5, with D possibly TRBD2 on 5 matching bases. V lost 0 bases, J lost 5 bases, and 11 bases lay in between. CDR1 SGHRS and CDR2 YFSETQ come from the germline V gene. The CDR3 is made up of 14 amino acids.

The CDR3 nucleotides read TGTGCCAGCTCACAAGGGGACAGCCCCCAAGAGACCCAGTACTTC. Its translation is CASSQGDSPQETQYF. V gene TRBV18 combines with J gene TRBJ2-5; TRBD1 matches at 7 bases. CDR3 length: 15 residues. The germline CDR1 and CDR2 sequences are KGHSH and LQKENI. Trimming cost V 4 bases and J 1 base; bases outside gene matches: 6. The full variable domain, in which reference TRBV18 and TRBJ2-5 provide the parts outside the CDR3, is NAGVMQNPRHLVRRRGQEARLRCSPMKGHSHVYWYRQLPEEGLKFMVYLQKENIIDESGMPKERFSAEFPKEGPSILRIQQVVRGDSAAYFCASSQGDSPQETQYFGPGTRLLVL.

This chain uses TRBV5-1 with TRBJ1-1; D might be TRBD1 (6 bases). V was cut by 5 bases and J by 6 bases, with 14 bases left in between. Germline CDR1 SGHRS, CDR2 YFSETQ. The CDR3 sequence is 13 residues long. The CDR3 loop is CASSFIAGAEAFF. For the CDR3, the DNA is TGCGCCAGCAGTTTTATAGCAGGGGCTGAAGCTTTCTTT.

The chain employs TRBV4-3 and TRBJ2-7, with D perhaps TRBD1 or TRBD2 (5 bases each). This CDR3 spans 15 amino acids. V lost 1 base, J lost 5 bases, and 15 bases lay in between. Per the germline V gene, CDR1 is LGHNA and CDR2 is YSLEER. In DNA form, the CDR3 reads TGCGCCAGCAGCCAAGGTCTAGGGACCGACCACGAGCAGTACTTC. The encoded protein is CASSQGLGTDHEQYF.

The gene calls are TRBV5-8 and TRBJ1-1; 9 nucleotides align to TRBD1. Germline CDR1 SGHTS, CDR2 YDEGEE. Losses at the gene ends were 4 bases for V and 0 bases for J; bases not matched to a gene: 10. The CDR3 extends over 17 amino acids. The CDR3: CASSRDRAIRLNTEAFF. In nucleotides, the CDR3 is TGTGCCAGCAGCCGGGACAGGGCGATACGCCTGAACACTGAAGCTTTCTTT.

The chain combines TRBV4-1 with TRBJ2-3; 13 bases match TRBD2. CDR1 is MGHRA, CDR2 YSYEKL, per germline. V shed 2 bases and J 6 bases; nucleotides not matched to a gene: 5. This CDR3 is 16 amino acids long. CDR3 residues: CASSQSTSGRVDTQYF. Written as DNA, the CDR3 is TGCGCCAGCAGCCAATCTACTAGCGGGAGGGTGGATACGCAGTATTTT.

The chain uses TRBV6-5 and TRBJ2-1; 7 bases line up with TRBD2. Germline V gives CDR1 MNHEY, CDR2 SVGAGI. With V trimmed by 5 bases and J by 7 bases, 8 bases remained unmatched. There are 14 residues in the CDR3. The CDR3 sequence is CASSDPGLLNEQFF. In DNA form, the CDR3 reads TGTGCCAGCAGTGACCCGGGACTACTTAATGAGCAGTTCTTC.

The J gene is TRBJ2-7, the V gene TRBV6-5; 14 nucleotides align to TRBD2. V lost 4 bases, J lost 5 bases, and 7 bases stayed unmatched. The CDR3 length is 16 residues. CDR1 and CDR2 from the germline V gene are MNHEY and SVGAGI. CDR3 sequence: CASSLGLAGAVDEQYF. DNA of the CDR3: TGTGCCAGCAGTTTGGGACTAGCGGGAGCGGTCGACGAGCAGTACTTC.

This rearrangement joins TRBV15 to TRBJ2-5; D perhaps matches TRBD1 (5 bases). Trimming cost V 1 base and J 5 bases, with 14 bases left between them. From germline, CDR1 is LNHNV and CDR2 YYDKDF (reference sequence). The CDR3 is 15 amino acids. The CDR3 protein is CATSRVGDGEETQYF. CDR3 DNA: TGTGCCACCAGCAGAGTAGGGGATGGCGAGGAGACCCAGTACTTC.

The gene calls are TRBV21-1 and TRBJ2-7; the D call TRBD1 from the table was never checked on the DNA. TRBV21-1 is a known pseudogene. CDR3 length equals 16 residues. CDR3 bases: TGTGCCAGCATTTGGGACAGGGGGCCCCTACCCTACGAGCAGTACTTC. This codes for CASIWDRGPLPYEQYF.

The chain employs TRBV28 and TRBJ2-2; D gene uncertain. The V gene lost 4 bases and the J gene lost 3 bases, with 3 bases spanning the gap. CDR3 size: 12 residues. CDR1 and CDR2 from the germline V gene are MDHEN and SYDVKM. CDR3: CASSSHTGELFF. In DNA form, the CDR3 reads TGTGCCAGCAGTTCCCACACCGGGGAGCTGTTTTTT.

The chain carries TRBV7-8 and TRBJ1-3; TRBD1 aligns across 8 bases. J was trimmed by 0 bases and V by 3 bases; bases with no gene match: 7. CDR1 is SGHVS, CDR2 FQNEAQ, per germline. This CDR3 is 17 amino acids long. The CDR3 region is CASSFWGTGGSGNTIYF. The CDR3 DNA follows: TGTGCCAGCAGCTTTTGGGGGACAGGTGGCTCTGGAAACACCATATATTTT. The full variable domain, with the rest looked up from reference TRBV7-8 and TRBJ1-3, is GAGVSQSPRYKVAKRGQDVALRCDPISGHVSLFWYQQALGQGPEFLTYFQNEAQLDKSGLPSDRFFAERPEGSVSTLKIQRTQQEDSAVYLCASSFWGTGGSGNTIYFGEGSWLTVV.

CDR3 in amino acids: CASSEQEGRLAGGSYEQYF. The CDR3 coding sequence is TGCGCCAGCAGTGAGCAGGAGGGCCGGCTGGCGGGAGGGTCCTACGAGCAGTACTTC. The chain employs TRBV10-1 and TRBJ2-7; TRBD2 matches 9 bases. The junction had 15 bases not matched to a gene; V was cut back by 2 bases and J by 1 base. Germline loops: CDR1 WNHNN, CDR2 SYGVQD (reference sequence). CDR3 size: 19 residues.

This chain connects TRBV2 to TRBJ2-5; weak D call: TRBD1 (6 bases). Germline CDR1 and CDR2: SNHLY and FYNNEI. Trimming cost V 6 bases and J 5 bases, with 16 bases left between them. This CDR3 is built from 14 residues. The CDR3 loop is CASRRGTRAETQYF. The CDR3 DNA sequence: TGTGCCAGCAGGAGGGGGACGAGAGCGGAGACCCAGTACTTC.

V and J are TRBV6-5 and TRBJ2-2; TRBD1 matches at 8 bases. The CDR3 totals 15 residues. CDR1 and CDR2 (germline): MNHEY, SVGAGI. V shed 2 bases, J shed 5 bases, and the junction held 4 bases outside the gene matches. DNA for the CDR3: TGTGCCAGCAGTTACCGACAGGGGAGGACCGGGGAGCTGTTTTTT. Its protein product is CASSYRQGRTGELFF.

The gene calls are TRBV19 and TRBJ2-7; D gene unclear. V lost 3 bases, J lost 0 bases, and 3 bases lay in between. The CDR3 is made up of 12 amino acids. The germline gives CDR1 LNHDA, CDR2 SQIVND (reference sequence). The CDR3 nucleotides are TGTGCCAGTAGTATTAACTCCTACGAGCAGTACTTC. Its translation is CASSINSYEQYF.

The CDR3 reads CASSQGGNRVTGQPQHF. DNA for the CDR3: TGCGCCAGCAGCCAAGGGGGTAACAGGGTCACTGGTCAGCCCCAGCATTTT. J is TRBJ1-5 and V is TRBV4-1; D is possibly TRBD1 (6 bases). The V end was cut by 1 base, the J end by 6 bases, with 19 bases between. CDR3 length: 17 amino acids. CDR1 is MGHRA, CDR2 YSYEKL, per germline.

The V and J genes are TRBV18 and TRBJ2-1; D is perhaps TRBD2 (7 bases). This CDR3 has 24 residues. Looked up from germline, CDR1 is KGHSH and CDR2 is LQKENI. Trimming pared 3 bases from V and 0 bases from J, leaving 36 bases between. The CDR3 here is CASSPPRGTPARMVRNSSYNEQFF. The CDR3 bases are TGTGCCAGCTCACCCCCGCGGGGGACACCCGCGAGAATGGTCAGGAATAGCTCCTACAATGAGCAGTTCTTC.

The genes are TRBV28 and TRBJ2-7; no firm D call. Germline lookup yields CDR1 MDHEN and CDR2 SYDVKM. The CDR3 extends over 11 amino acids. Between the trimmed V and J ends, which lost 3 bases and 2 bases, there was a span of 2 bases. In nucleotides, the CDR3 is TGTGCCAGCAGTTTCCCCTACGAGCAGTACTTC. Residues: CASSFPYEQYF.

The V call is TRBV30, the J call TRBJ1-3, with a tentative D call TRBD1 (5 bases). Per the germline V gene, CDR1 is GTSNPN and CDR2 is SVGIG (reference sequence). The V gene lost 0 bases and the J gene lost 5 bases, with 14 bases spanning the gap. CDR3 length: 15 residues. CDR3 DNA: TGTGCCTGGAGTGTACATTCAGGGAGCAGAAACACCATATATTTT. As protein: CAWSVHSGSRNTIYF.

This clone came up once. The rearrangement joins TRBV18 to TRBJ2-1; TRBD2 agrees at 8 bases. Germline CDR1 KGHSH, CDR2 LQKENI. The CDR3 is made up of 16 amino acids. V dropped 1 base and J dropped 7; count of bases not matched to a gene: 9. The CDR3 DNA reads TGTGCCAGCTCACCACAGTACGGGAGGGGAGGGAATGAGCAGTTCTTC. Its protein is CASSPQYGRGGNEQFF.

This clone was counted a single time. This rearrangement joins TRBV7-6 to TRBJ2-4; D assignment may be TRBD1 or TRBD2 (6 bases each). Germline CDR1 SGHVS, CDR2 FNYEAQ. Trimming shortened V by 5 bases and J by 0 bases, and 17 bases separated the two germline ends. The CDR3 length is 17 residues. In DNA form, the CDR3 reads TGTGCCAGCAGCGCTCTGGAGGGGGGACTAGCCAAAAACATTCAGTACTTC. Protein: CASSALEGGLAKNIQYF.

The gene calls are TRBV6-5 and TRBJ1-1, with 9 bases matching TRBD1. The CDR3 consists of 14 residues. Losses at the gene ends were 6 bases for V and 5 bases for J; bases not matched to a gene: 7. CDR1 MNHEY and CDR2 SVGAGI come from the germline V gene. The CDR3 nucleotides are TGTGCCAGCAGCAGTGGACAGGGGAGAACTGAAGCTTTCTTT. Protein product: CASSSGQGRTEAFF.

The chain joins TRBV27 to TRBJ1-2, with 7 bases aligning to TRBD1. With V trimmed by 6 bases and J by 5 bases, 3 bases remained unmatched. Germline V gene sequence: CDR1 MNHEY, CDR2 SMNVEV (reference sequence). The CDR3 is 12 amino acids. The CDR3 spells CASSRQGYGYTF. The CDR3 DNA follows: TGTGCCAGCAGCCGACAGGGATATGGCTACACCTTC.

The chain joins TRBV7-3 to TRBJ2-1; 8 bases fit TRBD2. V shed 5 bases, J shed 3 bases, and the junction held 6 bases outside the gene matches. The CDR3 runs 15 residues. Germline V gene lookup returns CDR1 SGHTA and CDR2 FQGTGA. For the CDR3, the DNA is TGTGCCAGCAGCCCCTCCGGGACTAGCTACAATGAGCAGTTCTTC. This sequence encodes CASSPSGTSYNEQFF.

The CDR3 sequence is CASSRVPQSLYEQYF. The CDR3 DNA sequence: TGTGCCAGCTCGCGGGTTCCCCAAAGCCTTTACGAGCAGTACTTC. The chain uses TRBV18 and TRBJ2-7; D may be TRBD2 (5 bases). Germline V lookup: CDR1 KGHSH, CDR2 LQKENI. Trimming cost V 6 bases and J 4 bases, with 19 bases left between them. The CDR3 runs 15 residues.

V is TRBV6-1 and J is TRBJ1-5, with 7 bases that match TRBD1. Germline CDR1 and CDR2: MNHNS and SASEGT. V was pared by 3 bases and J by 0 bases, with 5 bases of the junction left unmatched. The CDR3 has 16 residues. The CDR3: CASSDGTAHSNQPQHF. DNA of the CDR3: TGTGCCAGCAGTGACGGGACAGCCCATAGCAATCAGCCCCAGCATTTT.

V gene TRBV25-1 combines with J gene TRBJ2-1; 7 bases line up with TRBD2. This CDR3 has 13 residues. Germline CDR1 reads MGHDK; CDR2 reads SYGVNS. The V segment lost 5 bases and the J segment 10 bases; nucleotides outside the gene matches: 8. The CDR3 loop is CASSIWGGSEQFF. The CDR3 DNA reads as TGTGCCAGCAGTATCTGGGGGGGAAGCGAGCAGTTCTTC.

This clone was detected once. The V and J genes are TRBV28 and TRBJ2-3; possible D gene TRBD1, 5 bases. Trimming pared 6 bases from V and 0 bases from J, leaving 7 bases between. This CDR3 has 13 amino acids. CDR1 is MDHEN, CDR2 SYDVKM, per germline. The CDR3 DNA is TGTGCCAGCAGCCAGGGAAGCACAGATACGCAGTATTTT. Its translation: CASSQGSTDTQYF. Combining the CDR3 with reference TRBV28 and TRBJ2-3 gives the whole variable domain DVKVTQSSRYLVKRTGEKVFLECVQDMDHENMFWYRQDPGLGLRLIYFSYDVKMKEKGDIPEGYSVSREKKERFSLILESASTNQTSMYLCASSQGSTDTQYFGPGTRLTVL.

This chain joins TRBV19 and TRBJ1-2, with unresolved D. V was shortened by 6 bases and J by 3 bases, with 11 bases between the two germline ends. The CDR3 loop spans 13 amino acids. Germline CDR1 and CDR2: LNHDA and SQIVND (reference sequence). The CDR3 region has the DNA TGTGCCAGTAGAACCGACGGGGACTATGGCTACACCTTC. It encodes CASRTDGDYGYTF.